This is a list of T cell receptor beta chains from one sample in a study of shared clonotypes between healthy human individuals. Only in-frame clones appear in the TCRdb table, and some are missing; sequencing was by immunoSEQ multiplex PCR. The data contain over 1.5 million clones, around 98% of them singletons. Sequencing was performed on naive CD4+ T cells sorted from blood. The receptors derive from a man aged 25-40 years in good health. Both conserved end residues are part of each CDR3. Each record gives: D gene, V gene, clone size, J gene, CDR3 DNA, CDR3 protein. A D gene is named only where the DNA matches it firmly. Size tells how often a clone was seen (once, few, many) or the class of an expanded clone, and some rows leave it out.

D: NA
V: TRBV9
size: NA
J: TRBJ2-3
DNA: TGTGCCAGCAGCGTAAGTGGGCGGGCCAGCACAGATACGCAGTATTTT
CDR3: CASSVSGRASTDTQYF

D: NA
V: TRBV29-1
size: NA
J: TRBJ2-3
DNA: TGCAGCGTTGAGAAGGGGATTGTCACAGATACGCAGTATTTT
CDR3: CSVEKGIVTDTQYF

D: TRBD1
V: TRBV9
size: NA
J: TRBJ1-4
DNA: TGTGCCAGCAGCGCAGAGACGACAGGGGTGAATGAAAAACTGTTTTTT
CDR3: CASSAETTGVNEKLFF

D: NA
V: TRBV28
size: NA
J: TRBJ2-5
DNA: TGTGCCAGCAGTTTATTATCCCTGAGTCAGGCCCTAAAGGGGACCCAGTACTTC
CDR3: CASSLLSLSQALKGTQYF

D: NA
V: TRBV18
size: NA
J: TRBJ1-3
DNA: TGTGCCAGCTCCCCCGGGAGGGGCCTCTCTGGAAACACCATATATTTT
CDR3: CASSPGRGLSGNTIYF

D: TRBD2
V: TRBV7-9
size: NA
J: TRBJ2-1
DNA: TGTGCCAGCAGCATTGCGGGAGTTGTAAATGAGCAGTTCTTC
CDR3: CASSIAGVVNEQFF

D: NA
V: TRBV6-6
size: NA
J: TRBJ1-2
DNA: TGTGCCAGCAGTGGGCCCCTGGGGGGCAACTATGGCTACACCTTC
CDR3: CASSGPLGGNYGYTF

D: NA
V: TRBV6-1
size: once
J: TRBJ1-2
DNA: TGTGCCAGCAGTGAAGGTGTTGGGGGCTACACCTTC
CDR3: CASSEGVGGYTF

D: NA
V: TRBV7-8
size: NA
J: TRBJ2-5
DNA: TGTGCCAGCAGCTTAGCGGTTTTCCAAGAGACCCAGTACTTC
CDR3: CASSLAVFQETQYF

D: TRBD1
V: TRBV7-6
size: NA
J: TRBJ1-2
DNA: TGTGCCAGCAGCCCCGGACAGGGCTTAGGGTCCCGTGGCTACACCTTC
CDR3: CASSPGQGLGSRGYTF

D: TRBD1
V: TRBV7-7
size: NA
J: TRBJ2-7
DNA: TGTGCTAGCAGCTTAGGGCAGGGGGCCGGCTACGAGCAGTACTTC
CDR3: CASSLGQGAGYEQYF

D: NA
V: TRBV15
size: NA
J: TRBJ2-7
DNA: TGTGCCACCAGCAGCGGGCGGCGAAAGTCCTACGAGCAGTACTTC
CDR3: CATSSGRRKSYEQYF

D: NA
V: TRBV5-1
size: NA
J: TRBJ1-2
DNA: TGCGCCAGCAGCTCGCTAAAACGTCTAAGAAACTTGGACTATGGCTACACCTTC
CDR3: CASSSLKRLRNLDYGYTF

D: TRBD2
V: TRBV5-1
size: NA
J: TRBJ2-1
DNA: TGCGCCAGCAGCTTGGATCTAGCGGGGAGCTCCTACAATGAGCAGTTCTTC
CDR3: CASSLDLAGSSYNEQFF

D: TRBD1
V: TRBV28
size: NA
J: TRBJ1-2
DNA: TGTGCCAGCACCTTAACAGGGGAAGGGATTGTTCTGGGCTACACCTTC
CDR3: CASTLTGEGIVLGYTF

D: NA
V: TRBV7-2
size: NA
J: TRBJ2-6
DNA: TGTGCCAGCAGCTTAGGGATCTCTGGGGCCAACGTCCTGACTTTC
CDR3: CASSLGISGANVLTF

D: NA
V: TRBV28
size: NA
J: TRBJ1-5
DNA: TGTGCCAGCAGTTGGGACGGCACCAATCAGCCCCAGCATTTT
CDR3: CASSWDGTNQPQHF

D: TRBD2
V: TRBV5-1
size: NA
J: TRBJ2-1
DNA: TGCGCCAGCAGCTTGAGGGCTAGCGGGAGAGAGAGGGGACACAATGAGCAGTTCTTC
CDR3: CASSLRASGRERGHNEQFF

D: NA
V: TRBV5-8
size: NA
J: TRBJ1-5
DNA: TGTGCCAGCAGGTCTCAGGGACGAAATCAGCCCCAGCATTTT
CDR3: CASRSQGRNQPQHF

D: NA
V: TRBV7-2
size: NA
J: TRBJ2-7
DNA: TGTGCCAGCAGCTTAAAGGACCGGGGTTTATACGAGCAGTACTTC
CDR3: CASSLKDRGLYEQYF

D: TRBD2
V: TRBV14
size: NA
J: TRBJ2-1
DNA: TGTGCCAGCAACGACCTGGGACTACTCGATGAGCAGTTCTTC
CDR3: CASNDLGLLDEQFF

D: TRBD2
V: TRBV7-3
size: NA
J: TRBJ2-1
DNA: TGTGCCAGCAGCTTAAAGGGGTCCCGGCTAGCGGGAAATGAGCAGTTCTTC
CDR3: CASSLKGSRLAGNEQFF

D: NA
V: TRBV19
size: NA
J: TRBJ1-2
DNA: TGTGCCAGTAGCGGAACCGCAGGGCGGAACTATGGCTACACCTTC
CDR3: CASSGTAGRNYGYTF

D: NA
V: TRBV11-2
size: NA
J: TRBJ2-3
DNA: TGTGCCAGCAGCCCTACAACGAGGTATACGCAGTATTTT
CDR3: CASSPTTRYTQYF

D: NA
V: TRBV9
size: NA
J: TRBJ2-1
DNA: TGTGCCAGCAGCGTAGCCCCGATCAGTGAGCAGTTCTTC
CDR3: CASSVAPISEQFF

D: NA
V: TRBV6-5
size: NA
J: TRBJ2-7
DNA: TGTGCCAGCAGCTACCTCGCGGGGCACTCCGACGAGCAGTACTTC
CDR3: CASSYLAGHSDEQYF

D: TRBD1
V: TRBV2
size: NA
J: TRBJ2-7
DNA: TGTGCCAGCAACGTCCGGACAGGCAGGTCCTACGAGCAGTACTTC
CDR3: CASNVRTGRSYEQYF

D: NA
V: TRBV11-2
size: NA
J: TRBJ2-7
DNA: TGTGCCAGCAGCTTAGAACCCAACTTAGCGGTCTGGGAGAGGTCCTACGAGCAGTACTTC
CDR3: CASSLEPNLAVWERSYEQYF

D: NA
V: TRBV29-1
size: NA
J: TRBJ1-1
DNA: TGCAGCGTTCGGCACCCGAACACTGAAGCTTTCTTT
CDR3: CSVRHPNTEAFF

D: TRBD1
V: TRBV5-1
size: NA
J: TRBJ1-4
DNA: TGCGCCAGCAGCCAGACAGGGGGCGCGGGTGAAAAACTGTTTTTT
CDR3: CASSQTGGAGEKLFF

D: NA
V: TRBV7-8
size: NA
J: TRBJ1-1
DNA: TGTGCCAGCAGCCGCAGCACTGAAGCTTTCTTT
CDR3: CASSRSTEAFF

D: NA
V: TRBV20-1
size: once
J: TRBJ2-1
DNA: TGCAGCCTAGGGGGGAATGAGCAGTTCTTC
CDR3: CSLGGNEQFF

D: NA
V: TRBV9
size: NA
J: TRBJ2-5
DNA: TGTGCCAGCAGCGTGGGATTGGGGGAGACCCAGTACTTC
CDR3: CASSVGLGETQYF

D: NA
V: TRBV4-1
size: NA
J: TRBJ2-7
DNA: TGCGCCAGCAGCCAAGAGGGGAACTCCTACGAGCAGTACTTC
CDR3: CASSQEGNSYEQYF

D: TRBD1
V: TRBV7-6
size: NA
J: TRBJ2-5
DNA: TGTGCCAGCAGCTTAGGGACAGGGCAAGAGACCCAGTACTTC
CDR3: CASSLGTGQETQYF

D: NA
V: TRBV29-1
size: NA
J: TRBJ1-4
DNA: TGCAGCGTTGATTTAGGGAGTAGACTGTTTTTT
CDR3: CSVDLGSRLFF

D: NA
V: TRBV7-2
size: NA
J: TRBJ2-1
DNA: TGTGCCAGCAGCTTAGCCGCCAGCTCCTACAATGAGCAGTTCTTC
CDR3: CASSLAASSYNEQFF

D: NA
V: TRBV10-3
size: NA
J: TRBJ1-5
DNA: TGTGCCATCAGTGAGTCGGGACCAAATCAGCCCCAGCATTTT
CDR3: CAISESGPNQPQHF

D: TRBD1
V: TRBV19
size: NA
J: TRBJ1-4
DNA: TGTGCCAGTAGTATGGGACAGGGAAATGAAAAACTGTTTTTT
CDR3: CASSMGQGNEKLFF

D: TRBD2
V: TRBV5-4
size: NA
J: TRBJ2-1
DNA: TGTGCCAGCAGCCCGACTAGCGGGAGTTACAATGAGCAGTTCTTC
CDR3: CASSPTSGSYNEQFF

D: NA
V: TRBV9
size: NA
J: TRBJ1-2
DNA: TGTGCCAGCAGCGTAGCCCCCCTGCCCCAAGACAATGTAGGCTACACCTTC
CDR3: CASSVAPLPQDNVGYTF

D: NA
V: TRBV29-1
size: NA
J: TRBJ2-7
DNA: TGCAGCGTTGCCACTGGCTCCCTCTACGAGCAGTACTTC
CDR3: CSVATGSLYEQYF

D: NA
V: TRBV28
size: NA
J: TRBJ2-7
DNA: TGTGCCAGCAGTTTTGGGGGAGTAGGCTCCTACGAGCAGTACTTC
CDR3: CASSFGGVGSYEQYF

D: TRBD1
V: TRBV29-1
size: NA
J: TRBJ2-2
DNA: TGCAGCCATAAGGGGGCAGGGAACACCGGGGAGCTGTTTTTT
CDR3: CSHKGAGNTGELFF

D: TRBD1
V: TRBV6-1
size: NA
J: TRBJ2-7
DNA: TGTGCCAGCAGAGGGGACAGGGCCTACGAGCAGTACTTC
CDR3: CASRGDRAYEQYF

D: NA
V: TRBV6-5
size: NA
J: TRBJ2-1
DNA: TGTGCCAGCAGTTACGGCAAGCAGAGATACAATGAGCAGTTCTTC
CDR3: CASSYGKQRYNEQFF

D: NA
V: TRBV7-9
size: NA
J: TRBJ1-1
DNA: TGTGCCAGCAGCCCAACTTTTCTCAACACTGAAGCTTTCTTT
CDR3: CASSPTFLNTEAFF

D: NA
V: TRBV19
size: NA
J: TRBJ2-7
DNA: TGTGCCAGTAGTAACCTTTCCGGCGAGCAGTACTTC
CDR3: CASSNLSGEQYF

D: TRBD1
V: TRBV18
size: NA
J: TRBJ1-2
DNA: TGTGCCAGCTCACCAGACAGGGGGGCCTATGGCTACACCTTC
CDR3: CASSPDRGAYGYTF

D: NA
V: TRBV30
size: NA
J: TRBJ2-5
DNA: TGTGCCCGGCGTCGCAGGGGAGGAGAGACCCAGTACTTC
CDR3: CARRRRGGETQYF

D: NA
V: TRBV7-9
size: once
J: TRBJ2-7
DNA: TGTGCCAGCAGCTTAACAGGCTACGAGCAGTACTTC
CDR3: CASSLTGYEQYF

D: NA
V: TRBV6-5
size: NA
J: TRBJ2-5
DNA: TGTGCCAGCAGTTACAGTCCGTGGCAAGAGACCCAGTACTTC
CDR3: CASSYSPWQETQYF

D: NA
V: TRBV28
size: NA
J: TRBJ2-4
DNA: TGTGCCAGCGGAGGAGGGTTCCGAAACATTCAGTACTTC
CDR3: CASGGGFRNIQYF